Listed below are T cell receptor beta chains from one sample, sequenced in a study of OX40 agonist ivuxolimab in advanced cancers. The method was immunoSEQ multiplex PCR; TCRdb's version includes in-frame clones alone and lacks a portion of them. Altogether under 95,000 clones are present, roughly 92% being singletons, with the ten largest covering 5.5% to 7%. Sequenced material: CD4+ or CD8+ T cells sorted from blood, taken in a trial of the OX40 agonist ivuxolimab. These receptors were taken from an adult with an advanced solid tumor such as melanoma, head and neck, liver or kidney cancer. Each CDR3 is given without its conserved first and last residue. Each record gives: J gene, V gene, CDR3 protein.

j_call: TRBJ1-5; v_call: TRBV4-1; cdr3_aa: ASSQQDRGYQPQH
j_call: TRBJ2-7; v_call: TRBV5-1; cdr3_aa: ASSPGPSYEQY
j_call: TRBJ2-3; v_call: TRBV19; cdr3_aa: ASSIIGTDTQY
j_call: TRBJ1-2; v_call: TRBV7-8; cdr3_aa: ASSLADNYGYT
j_call: TRBJ2-4; v_call: TRBV7-8; cdr3_aa: ASSLSEVELAKNIQY
j_call: TRBJ2-7; v_call: TRBV19; cdr3_aa: ASSIRREGRDEQY
j_call: TRBJ2-2; v_call: TRBV5-4; cdr3_aa: ACPPVGELF
j_call: TRBJ2-1; v_call: TRBV2; cdr3_aa: ASSEAQRTPYNEQF
j_call: TRBJ2-5; v_call: TRBV19; cdr3_aa: ASSISSWGRETQY
j_call: TRBJ2-1; v_call: TRBV2; cdr3_aa: ASGERDYSYNEQF
j_call: TRBJ2-1; v_call: TRBV4-3; cdr3_aa: ASSQGLDNNEQF
j_call: TRBJ2-7; v_call: TRBV5-4; cdr3_aa: ASSLGPGDLAVTYEQY
j_call: TRBJ1-5; v_call: TRBV30; cdr3_aa: AWGQESNQPQH
j_call: TRBJ1-2; v_call: TRBV4-3; cdr3_aa: ASSQDSGLQGNGYT
j_call: TRBJ2-1; v_call: TRBV6-5; cdr3_aa: ASSYGRGAYNEQF
j_call: TRBJ2-1; v_call: TRBV27; cdr3_aa: ASSFRIAPRTSGIGNEQF